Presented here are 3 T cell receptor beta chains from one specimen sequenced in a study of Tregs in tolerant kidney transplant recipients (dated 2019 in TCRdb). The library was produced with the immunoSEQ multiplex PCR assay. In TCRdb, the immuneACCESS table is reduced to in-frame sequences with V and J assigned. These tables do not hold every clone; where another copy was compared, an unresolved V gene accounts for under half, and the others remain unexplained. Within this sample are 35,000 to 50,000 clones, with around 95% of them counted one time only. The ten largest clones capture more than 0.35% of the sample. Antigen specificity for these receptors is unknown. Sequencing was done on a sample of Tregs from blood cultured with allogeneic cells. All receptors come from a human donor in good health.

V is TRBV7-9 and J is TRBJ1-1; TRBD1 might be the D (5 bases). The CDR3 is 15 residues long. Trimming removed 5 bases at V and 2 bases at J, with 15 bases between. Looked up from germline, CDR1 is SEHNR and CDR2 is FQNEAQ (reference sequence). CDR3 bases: TGTGCCAGCAGCGCCCTGGGACGGACCAACACTGAAGCTTTCTTT. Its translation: CASSALGRTNTEAFF.

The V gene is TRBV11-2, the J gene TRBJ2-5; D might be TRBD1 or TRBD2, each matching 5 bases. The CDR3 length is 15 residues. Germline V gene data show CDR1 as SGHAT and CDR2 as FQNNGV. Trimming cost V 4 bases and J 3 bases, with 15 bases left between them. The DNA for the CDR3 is TGTGCCAGCAGCTCCTCGGGACGGGTTAAAGAGACCCAGTACTTC. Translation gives CASSSSGRVKETQYF.

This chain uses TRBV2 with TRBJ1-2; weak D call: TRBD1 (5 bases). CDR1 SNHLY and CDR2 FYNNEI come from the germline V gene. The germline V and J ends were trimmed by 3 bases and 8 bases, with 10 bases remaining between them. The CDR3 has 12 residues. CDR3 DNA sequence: TGTGCCAGCAGTGACCCAGGGAGAGGCTACACCTTC. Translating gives CASSDPGRGYTF.